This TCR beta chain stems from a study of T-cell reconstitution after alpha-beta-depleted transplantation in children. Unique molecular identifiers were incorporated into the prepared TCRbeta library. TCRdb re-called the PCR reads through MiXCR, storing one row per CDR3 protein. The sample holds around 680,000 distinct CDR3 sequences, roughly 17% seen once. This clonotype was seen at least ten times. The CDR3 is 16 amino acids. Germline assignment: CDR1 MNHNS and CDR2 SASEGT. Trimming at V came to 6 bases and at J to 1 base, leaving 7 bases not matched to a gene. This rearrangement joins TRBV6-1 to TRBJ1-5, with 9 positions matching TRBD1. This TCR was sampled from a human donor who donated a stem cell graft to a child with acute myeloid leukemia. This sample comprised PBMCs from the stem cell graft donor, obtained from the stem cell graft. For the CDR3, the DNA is TGTGCCAGCAGATTGAGGGGACAGGGAAGCAATCAGCCCCAGCATTTT. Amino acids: CASRLRGQGSNQPQHF.